This record covers a single T cell receptor (beta chain). Its specificity is unknown. CD4+ T cells from unexposed donors were obtained before the COVID-19 pandemic (2011-2018). After roughly ten days of culture, CD4+ T cells were isolated. This sample was included in a study of CD4 T cells in relation to SARS-CoV-2 and coronaviruses. Germline values: CDR1 MGHRA, CDR2 YSYEKL. Trimming at V came to 2 bases and at J to 8 bases, leaving 6 bases not matched to a gene. This CDR3 comprises 14 residues. Clones were sequenced by immunoSEQ multiplex PCR, and TCRdb holds only the in-frame ones, with some missing. The table includes 15,000 to 20,000 clones, about 70% detected once.

Sequenced: CD4+ T cells from PBMCs, cultured in vitro. The gene calls are TRBV4-1 and TRBJ2-1, with TRBD1 identical over 7 bases. This TCR was sampled from a human donor in good health. The CDR3, as DNA: TGCGCCAGCAGCCAACCCAAAAGGGGGCATGAGCAGTTCTTC. Protein: CASSQPKRGHEQFF.